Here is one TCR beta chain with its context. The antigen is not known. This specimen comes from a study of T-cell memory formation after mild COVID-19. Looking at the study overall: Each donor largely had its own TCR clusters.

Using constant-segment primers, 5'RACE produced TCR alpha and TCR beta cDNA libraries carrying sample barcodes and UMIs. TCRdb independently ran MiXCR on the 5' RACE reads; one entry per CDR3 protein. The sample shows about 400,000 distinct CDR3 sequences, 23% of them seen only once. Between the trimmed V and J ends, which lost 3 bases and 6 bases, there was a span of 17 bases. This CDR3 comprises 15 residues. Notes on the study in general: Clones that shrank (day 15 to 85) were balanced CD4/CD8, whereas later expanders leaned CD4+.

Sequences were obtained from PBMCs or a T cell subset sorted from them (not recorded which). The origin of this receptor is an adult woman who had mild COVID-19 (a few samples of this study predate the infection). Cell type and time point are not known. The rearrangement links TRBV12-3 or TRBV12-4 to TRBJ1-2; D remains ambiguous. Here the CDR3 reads CASSFPRGRGNGYTF. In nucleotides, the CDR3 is TGTGCCAGCAGTTTCCCCAGAGGGCGCGGAAATGGCTACACCTTC.